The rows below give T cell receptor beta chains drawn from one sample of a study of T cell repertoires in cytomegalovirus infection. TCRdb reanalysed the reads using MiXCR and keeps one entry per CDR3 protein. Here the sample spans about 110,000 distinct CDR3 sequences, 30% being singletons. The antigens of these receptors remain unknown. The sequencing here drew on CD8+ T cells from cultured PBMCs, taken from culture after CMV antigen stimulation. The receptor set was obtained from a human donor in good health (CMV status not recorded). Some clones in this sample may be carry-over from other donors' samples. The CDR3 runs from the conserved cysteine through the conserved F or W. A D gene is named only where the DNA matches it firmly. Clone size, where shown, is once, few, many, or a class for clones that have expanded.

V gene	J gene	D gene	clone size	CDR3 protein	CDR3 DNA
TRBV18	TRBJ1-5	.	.	CASSPGDGDQPQHF	TGTGCCAGCTCACCAGGGGATGGGGATCAGCCCCAGCATTTT
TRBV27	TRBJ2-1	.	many	CASSLAALNNNEQFF	TGTGCCAGCAGTTTAGCGGCATTGAATAACAATGAGCAGTTCTTC
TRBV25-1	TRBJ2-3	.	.	CASSDRSTDTQYF	TGTGCCAGCAGTGACCGGAGCACAGATACGCAGTATTTT
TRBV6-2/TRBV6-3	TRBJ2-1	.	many	CASSYSGNEQFF	TGTGCCAGCAGTTATAGCGGAAATGAGCAGTTCTTC
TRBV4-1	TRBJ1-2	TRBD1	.	CASSQDSGDRGESGYTF	TGCGCCAGCAGCCAAGATTCAGGGGACAGGGGAGAGTCTGGCTACACCTTC
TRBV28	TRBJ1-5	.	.	CASLGGEKIQPQHF	TGTGCCAGCCTGGGGGGGGAGAAGATACAGCCCCAGCATTTT
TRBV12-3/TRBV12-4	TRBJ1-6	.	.	CASSKTNSPLHF	TGTGCCAGCAGTAAAACCAATTCACCCCTCCACTTT
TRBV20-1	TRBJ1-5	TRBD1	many	CSARPQRQGQNQPQHF	TGCAGTGCTAGACCCCAGAGACAGGGGCAGAATCAGCCCCAGCATTTT
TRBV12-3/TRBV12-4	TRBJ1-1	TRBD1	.	CAIQDRGRNTEAFF	TGTGCCATACAGGACAGGGGGCGGAACACTGAAGCTTTCTTT
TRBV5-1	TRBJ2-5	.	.	CASTVDSSQETQYF	TGCGCCAGCACCGTAGACAGTTCCCAAGAGACCCAGTACTTC
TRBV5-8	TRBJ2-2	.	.	CASSPGAYGTNTGELFF	TGTGCCAGCAGCCCAGGGGCCTATGGTACGAACACCGGGGAGCTGTTTTTT
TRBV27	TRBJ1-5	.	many	CASSGGDQPQHF	TGTGCCAGCAGTGGAGGGGACCAGCCCCAGCATTTT
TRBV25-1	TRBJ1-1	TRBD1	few	CASSGRDRHSTRNTEAFF	TGTGCCAGCAGTGGGCGGGACAGGCATTCTACGAGGAACACTGAAGCTTTCTTT
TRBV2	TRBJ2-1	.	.	CASRFPSGDIGNEQFF	TGTGCCAGCAGGTTCCCTTCGGGGGATATAGGCAATGAGCAGTTCTTC
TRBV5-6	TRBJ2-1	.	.	CASSLPGNNEQFF	TGTGCCAGCAGCTTGCCGGGGAACAATGAGCAGTTCTTC
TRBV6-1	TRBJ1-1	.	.	CASSPSGAPDLNTEAFF	TGTGCCAGCAGTCCCTCAGGGGCGCCCGACCTGAACACTGAAGCTTTCTTT
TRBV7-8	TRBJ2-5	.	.	CASSLVPETQYF	TGTGCCAGCAGCTTAGTTCCAGAGACCCAGTACTTC
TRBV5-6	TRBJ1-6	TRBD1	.	CASSLRRTGEFSPLHF	TGTGCCAGCAGCTTGAGGAGGACAGGGGAATTTTCACCCCTCCACTTT
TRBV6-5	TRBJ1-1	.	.	CASSLYTGDTEAFF	TGTGCCAGCAGTTTATACACCGGGGACACTGAAGCTTTCTTT
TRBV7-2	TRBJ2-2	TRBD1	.	CASSFRDRGRGTGELFF	TGTGCCAGCAGCTTCAGGGACAGGGGGCGAGGAACCGGGGAGCTGTTTTTT
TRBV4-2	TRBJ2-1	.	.	CASSQGTSGSYEQFF	TGTGCCAGCAGCCAAGGGACTTCCGGGAGCTATGAGCAGTTCTTC
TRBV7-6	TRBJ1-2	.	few	CASSLVEVNPYYGYTF	TGTGCCAGCAGCTTAGTGGAAGTCAACCCCTACTATGGCTACACCTTC
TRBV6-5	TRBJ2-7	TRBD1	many	CASSSWTGSHEQYF	TGTGCCAGCAGTTCCTGGACAGGGAGCCACGAGCAGTACTTC
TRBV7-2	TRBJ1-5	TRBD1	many	CASSEQTGRGQPQHF	TGTGCCAGCAGCGAACAGACAGGGAGGGGTCAGCCCCAGCATTTT
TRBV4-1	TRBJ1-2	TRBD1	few	CASSQEDRNNYGYTF	TGCGCCAGCAGCCAAGAGGACAGGAATAACTATGGCTACACCTTC
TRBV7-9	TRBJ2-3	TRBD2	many	CASSLPLAGGPSVGVWIQNTQYF	TGTGCCAGCAGCTTACCTCTAGCGGGGGGGCCGTCAGTTGGTGTTTGGATACAGAATACGCAGTATTTT
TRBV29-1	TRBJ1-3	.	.	CSVEAKGVSGNTIYF	TGCAGCGTTGAAGCTAAGGGCGTAAGCGGAAACACCATATATTTT
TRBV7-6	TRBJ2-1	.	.	CASSFDRRQGGNEQFF	TGTGCCAGCAGCTTTGATCGTCGACAGGGAGGGAATGAGCAGTTCTTC
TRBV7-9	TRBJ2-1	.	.	CASSPKNAGNNEQFF	TGTGCCAGCAGCCCGAAGAATGCAGGAAACAATGAGCAGTTCTTC
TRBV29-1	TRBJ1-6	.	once	CSVEVVRPDNLSSYNSPLHF	TGCAGCGTTGAAGTTGTCAGACCCGATAACCTGAGCTCCTATAATTCACCCCTCCACTTT
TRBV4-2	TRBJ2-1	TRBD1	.	CASSPLGMTGGNEQFF	TGTGCCAGCAGCCCGTTGGGTATGACAGGGGGCAATGAGCAGTTCTTC
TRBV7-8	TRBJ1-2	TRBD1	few	CASSLAGQGNYGYTF	TGTGCCAGCAGCTTAGCTGGACAGGGGAACTATGGCTACACCTTC
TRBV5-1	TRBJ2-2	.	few	CASSYGSNTGELFF	TGCGCCAGCAGCTACGGGTCGAACACCGGGGAGCTGTTTTTT
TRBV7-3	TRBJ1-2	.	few	CASSHEPGAPNGYTF	TGTGCCAGCAGCCATGAACCGGGGGCACCAAATGGCTACACCTTC
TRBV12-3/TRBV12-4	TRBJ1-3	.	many	CASTSLPGNTIYF	TGTGCCAGCACCTCGTTACCTGGAAACACCATATATTTT
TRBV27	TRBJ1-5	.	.	CASSLFGGNQPQHF	TGTGCCAGCAGTTTATTCGGGGGCAATCAGCCCCAGCATTTT
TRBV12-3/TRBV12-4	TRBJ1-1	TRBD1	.	CASSLPGTAEAFF	TGTGCCAGCAGTTTACCAGGGACAGCAGAAGCTTTCTTT
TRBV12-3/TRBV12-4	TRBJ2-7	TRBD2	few	CASSLALGGVEQYF	TGTGCCAGCAGTTTAGCCCTGGGAGGGGTCGAGCAGTACTTC
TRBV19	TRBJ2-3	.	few	CASSFYSLGTDTQYF	TGTGCCAGTAGTTTCTACTCATTGGGCACAGATACGCAGTATTTT
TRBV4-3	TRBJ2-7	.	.	CASSGSFEQYF	TGCGCCAGCAGCGGGTCTTTCGAGCAGTACTTC
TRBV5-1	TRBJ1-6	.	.	CASSGQVGGNSPLHF	TGCGCCAGCAGCGGGCAGGTAGGGGGGAATTCACCCCTCCACTTT
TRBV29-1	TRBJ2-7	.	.	CSVETQGTYEQYF	TGCAGCGTTGAGACCCAAGGGACCTACGAGCAGTACTTC
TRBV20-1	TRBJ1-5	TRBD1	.	CSARVRGRGGNQPQHF	TGCAGTGCTAGAGTAAGGGGGCGAGGTGGCAATCAGCCCCAGCATTTT
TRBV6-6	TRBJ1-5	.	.	CASSYEASRQPQHF	TGTGCCAGCAGTTACGAGGCAAGCAGGCAGCCCCAGCATTTT
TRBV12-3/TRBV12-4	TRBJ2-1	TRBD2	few	CASSAREDPYNEQFF	TGTGCCAGCAGTGCACGGGAGGATCCTTACAATGAGCAGTTCTTC
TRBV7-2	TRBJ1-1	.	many	CASSLVVDTEAFF	TGTGCCAGCAGCTTAGTGGTGGACACTGAAGCTTTCTTT
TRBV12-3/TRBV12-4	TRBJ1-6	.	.	CASSFGSPLHF	TGTGCCAGCAGTTTTGGTTCACCCCTCCACTTT
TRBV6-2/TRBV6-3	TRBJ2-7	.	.	CASRGNRIQGADSRNYEQCF	TGTGCCAGCAGGGGCAACCGGATCCAGGGTGCCGACTCCAGAAACTACGAGCAGTGCTTC
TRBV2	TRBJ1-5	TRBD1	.	CASREDRANNQPQHF	TGTGCCAGCAGAGAGGACAGGGCAAACAATCAGCCCCAGCATTTT
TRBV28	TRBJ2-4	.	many	CASSLDHSVADIQYF	TGTGCCAGCAGTTTAGACCACTCAGTAGCGGACATTCAGTACTTC
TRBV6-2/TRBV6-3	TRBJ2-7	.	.	CASSYEYEQYF	TGTGCCAGCAGTTACGAATACGAGCAGTACTTC
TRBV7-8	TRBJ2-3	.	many	CASSLDMVSTDTQYF	TGTGCCAGCAGCTTAGATATGGTGAGCACAGATACGCAGTATTTT
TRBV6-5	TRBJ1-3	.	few	CASSYSTSGSHSGNTIYF	TGTGCCAGCAGTTACTCGACTTCTGGCAGCCACTCTGGAAACACCATATATTTT
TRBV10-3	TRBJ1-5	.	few	CAISENGVGSNQPQHF	TGTGCCATCAGTGAGAATGGCGTCGGGAGCAATCAGCCCCAGCATTTT
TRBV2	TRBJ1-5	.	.	CATARQRQVQPQHF	TGTGCCACCGCTAGACAGAGGCAGGTTCAGCCCCAGCATTTT
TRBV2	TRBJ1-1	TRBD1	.	CAGFGQGRGNTEAFF	TGTGCCGGTTTCGGACAGGGACGGGGGAACACTGAAGCTTTCTTT
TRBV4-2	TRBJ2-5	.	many	CASSQGSDPYF	TGTGCCAGCAGCCAAGGGTCCGATCCGTACTTC
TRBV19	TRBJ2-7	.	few	CASSMRDDYEQYF	TGTGCCAGTAGTATGCGGGACGACTACGAGCAGTACTTC
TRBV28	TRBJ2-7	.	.	CASRSGVGPYEQYF	TGTGCCAGCAGGTCAGGGGTAGGACCCTACGAGCAGTACTTC